The clone carrying this T cell receptor beta chain was seen more than once but under ten times. Its antigen is not identified. This record belongs to a study of OX40 agonist ivuxolimab in advanced cancers. At the level of the study: Ivuxolimab is an agonistic anti-OX40 (CD134) antibody, and patients were treated with it. There were three patients with partial responses, one having hepatocellular carcinoma and two cutaneous melanoma.

General observations from the study: The study found that CD8+ T cells averaged more expanded clones than CD4+.

Assay used: immunoSEQ multiplex PCR; TCRdb lists only in-frame clones, some missing. The data show about 68,000 clones, roughly nine tenths seen once. The TCR sequence derives from an adult with an advanced solid tumor such as melanoma, head and neck, liver or kidney cancer. The sequencing here drew on CD4+ or CD8+ T cells sorted from blood, taken in a trial of the OX40 agonist ivuxolimab.

The CDR3 DNA reads TGTGCCAGCAGCCCGCGGGGGGCTAGCACAGATACGCAGTATTTT. The encoded protein is CASSPRGASTDTQYF. The V gene is TRBV7-3, the J gene TRBJ2-3, with 8 positions matching TRBD2. The J segment lost 0 bases and the V segment lost 5 bases, leaving 4 bases of the junction unmatched. The V gene's germline CDR1 is SGHTA and CDR2 FQGTGA. The CDR3 runs 15 residues.